This T cell receptor (beta chain) was captured in a study of cytomegalovirus exposure and HLA in healthy donors. Study overall: The approximately 120 validation repertoires, a later analysis reported, used the same platform as the roughly 660 repertoires from the first cohort.

Concerning this clone itself: Its antigen is unknown.

Whole-study results and caveats: The tendency of first-cohort TCR clusters to co-occur in the approximately 110 validation repertoires was the finding of a later analysis.

Clones were sequenced by immunoSEQ multiplex PCR, and TCRdb holds only the in-frame ones, with some missing. The profile covers around 350,000 clones, with 86% appearing a single time and over 0.75% taken by the ten largest. This CDR3 has 15 residues. Germline loops: CDR1 SGHRS, CDR2 YFSETQ. V shed 3 bases and J shed 2 bases, with 15 bases lying between them. The sequence was obtained from a woman younger than 30 in good health and CMV-seronegative. This chain uses TRBV5-1 with TRBJ2-7; tentative D call: TRBD1 (6 bases). The source material was PBMCs. In DNA, the CDR3 is TGCGCCAGCAGCTCAAACAGGGAAAGGGCCTACGAGCAGTACTTC. This gives the protein CASSSNRERAYEQYF.